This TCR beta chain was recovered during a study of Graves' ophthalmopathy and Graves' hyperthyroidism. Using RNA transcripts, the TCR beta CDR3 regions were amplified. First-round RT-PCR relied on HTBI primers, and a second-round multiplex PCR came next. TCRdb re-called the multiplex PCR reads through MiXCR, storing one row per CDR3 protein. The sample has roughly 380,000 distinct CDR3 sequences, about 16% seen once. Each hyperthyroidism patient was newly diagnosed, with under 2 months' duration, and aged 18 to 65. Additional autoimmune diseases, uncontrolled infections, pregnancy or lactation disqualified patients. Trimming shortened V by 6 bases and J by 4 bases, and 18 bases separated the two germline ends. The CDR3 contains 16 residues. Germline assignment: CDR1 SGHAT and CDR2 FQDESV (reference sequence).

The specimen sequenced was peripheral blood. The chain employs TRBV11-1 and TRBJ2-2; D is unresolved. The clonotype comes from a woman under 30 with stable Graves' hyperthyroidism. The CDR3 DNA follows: TGTGCCAGCAGGTCAAACACAGCTTCGAGCACCGGGGAGCTGTTTTTT. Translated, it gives CASRSNTASSTGELFF.